These 25 T cell receptor beta chains were sequenced from one sample in a study of siplizumab effects on memory and regulatory T cells (dated by TCRdb to between 2017 and 2020). The protocol used for the library was the immunoSEQ multiplex PCR assay. TCRdb stores this immuneACCESS table with in-frame sequences only. Part of the clones is absent; in the studies checked, under half of the shortfall reflects unresolved V genes, and no reason is known for the rest. Here the sample has some 100,000 clones; 80% to 95% occur a single time. The biggest ten clones account for roughly 2.7% of the sample. The sample was CD4+ T cells sorted from blood. Receptors were obtained from a human donor in good health. Some clones in this sample may be carry-over from other donors' samples.

The chain combines TRBV7-8 with TRBJ2-3; the D gene is possibly TRBD2 (6 bases). This CDR3 spans 16 amino acids. Trimming left V 5 bases short and J 6 bases short, with 21 bases between. Germline values: CDR1 SGHVS, CDR2 FQNEAQ. Here the CDR3 reads CASSRRRRAGEDTQYF. CDR3 bases: TGTGCCAGCAGCCGTCGTCGGAGGGCTGGAGAGGATACGCAGTATTTT. Full variable domain (missing parts from reference TRBV7-8 and TRBJ2-3): GAGVSQSPRYKVAKRGQDVALRCDPISGHVSLFWYQQALGQGPEFLTYFQNEAQLDKSGLPSDRFFAERPEGSVSTLKIQRTQQEDSAVYLCASSRRRRAGEDTQYFGPGTRLTVL.

In its sample, this clone was seen once. The chain links TRBV19 to TRBJ2-1; D could derive from TRBD1 or TRBD2 (5 bases each). CDR3 length: 15 amino acids. Trimming shortened V by 2 bases and J by 8 bases, and 16 bases separated the two germline ends. Germline CDR1 reads LNHDA; CDR2 reads SQIVND (reference sequence). This CDR3 is CASSILGTLAYEQFF. The CDR3 nucleotides are TGTGCCAGTAGTATACTGGGGACCCTGGCCTATGAGCAGTTCTTC.

This chain links TRBV28 with TRBJ2-1; D is ambiguous. V was trimmed by 0 bases and J by 0 bases, leaving 3 bases between them. Germline values: CDR1 MDHEN, CDR2 SYDVKM. The CDR3 covers 14 residues. For the CDR3, the DNA is TGTGCCAGCAGTTTATGGTCCTCCTACAATGAGCAGTTCTTC. This encodes CASSLWSSYNEQFF. Using reference TRBV28 and TRBJ2-1 for the parts outside the CDR3, the full variable domain is DVKVTQSSRYLVKRTGEKVFLECVQDMDHENMFWYRQDPGLGLRLIYFSYDVKMKEKGDIPEGYSVSREKKERFSLILESASTNQTSMYLCASSLWSSYNEQFFGPGTRLTVL.

This clone was found a few times. The chain employs TRBV30 and TRBJ1-5, with D possibly being TRBD1 (5 bases). The CDR3 is made up of 18 amino acids. Germline CDR1 is GTSNPN and CDR2 is SVGIG (reference sequence). V was shortened by 2 bases and J by 1 base, with 21 bases between the two germline ends. The DNA for the CDR3 is TGTGCCTGGAGTACCAGCAAAACCCAGGGCCTCAGCAATCAGCCCCAGCATTTT. This encodes CAWSTSKTQGLSNQPQHF.

The chain links TRBV10-3 to TRBJ1-1; D is undetermined. CDR1 and CDR2 (germline): ENHRY, SYGVKD. The CDR3 extends over 14 amino acids. The V end was cut by 3 bases, the J end by 1 base, with 9 bases between. CDR3 coding DNA: TGTGCCATCAGTGACGGCAAAGGGAACACTGAAGCTTTCTTT. Residues: CAISDGKGNTEAFF.

J is TRBJ1-1 and V is TRBV27, with a possible D match to TRBD1 (6 bases). This CDR3 comprises 17 residues. Germline V gene lookup returns CDR1 MNHEY and CDR2 SMNVEV (reference sequence). V was cut by 3 bases and J by 0 bases, with 17 bases left in between. CDR3 bases: TGTGCCAGCAGTTTGAGGGGCAGGGGTAGGATGAACACTGAAGCTTTCTTT. Translated: CASSLRGRGRMNTEAFF.

The chain combines TRBV27 with TRBJ1-2; D uncertain. In germline, CDR1 is MNHEY, CDR2 SMNVEV (reference sequence). The V gene lost 3 bases and the J gene lost 2 bases, with 7 bases spanning the gap. CDR3 size: 13 residues. The CDR3 is CASSFSRNYGYTF. The DNA of the CDR3 is TGTGCCAGCAGTTTCTCCAGAAACTATGGCTACACCTTC.

The rearrangement joins TRBV27 to TRBJ1-5; 11 nucleotides agree with TRBD1. Per germline, CDR1 MNHEY and CDR2 SMNVEV (reference sequence). There are 15 residues in the CDR3. V was clipped by 7 bases and J by 2 bases; unmatched bases: 4. The CDR3 DNA reads as TGTGCCAGCATGGACAGGGGGCGCGGCAATCAGCCCCAGCATTTT. The encoded protein is CASMDRGRGNQPQHF.

The chain recombines TRBV9 with TRBJ2-4, with D possibly being TRBD2 (7 bases). Germline-derived CDR1 and CDR2 are SGDLS and YYNGEE. The CDR3 contains 17 residues. V lost 0 bases and J lost 7, with 20 bases in between. In nucleotides, the CDR3 is TGTGCCAGCAGCGTAGCTCCGGTGGGGGGGCAGGACAACATTCAGTACTTC. Translation gives CASSVAPVGGQDNIQYF. The complete variable domain, with remaining parts taken from reference TRBV9 and TRBJ2-4, reads DSGVTQTPKHLITATGQRVTLRCSPRSGDLSVYWYQQSLDQGLQFLIQYYNGEERAKGNILERFSAQQFPDLHSELNLSSLELGDSALYFCASSVAPVGGQDNIQYFGAGTRLSVL.

This chain uses TRBV6-1 with TRBJ1-2; D is perhaps TRBD1 (6 bases). Trimming removed 0 bases from V and 3 bases from J, with 8 bases in between. The CDR3 is made up of 14 amino acids. CDR1 MNHNS and CDR2 SASEGT come from the germline V gene. The DNA for the CDR3 is TGTGCCAGCAGTGAAGCGGACAGCTACTATGGCTACACCTTC. It codes for CASSEADSYYGYTF.

J is TRBJ2-5 and V is TRBV28; 7 nucleotides agree with TRBD1. V lost 5 bases and J lost 4; bases outside the gene matches: 10. CDR1 MDHEN and CDR2 SYDVKM come from the germline V gene. The CDR3 extends over 15 amino acids. CDR3 nucleotide sequence: TGTGCCAGCAGTCCCACGACAGGGAAGGGAGAGACCCAGTACTTC. It is translated as CASSPTTGKGETQYF.

The chain recombines TRBV4-2 with TRBJ1-4; TRBD1 is a possible D gene (5 bases). CDR3 size: 13 residues. Germline V gene lookup returns CDR1 LGHNA and CDR2 YNFKEQ. V lost 4 bases to trimming and J lost 6 bases, with 9 bases between them. The CDR3 loop is CASSRGVDEKLFF. CDR3 DNA sequence: TGTGCCAGCAGCCGGGGGGTTGATGAAAAACTGTTTTTT.

The chain carries TRBV4-1 and TRBJ1-1; TRBD1 matches 9 bases. The CDR3 sequence is 16 residues long. V lost 1 base to trimming and J lost 1 base; unmatched junction nucleotides: 4. Germline CDR1 reads MGHRA; CDR2 reads YSYEKL. This CDR3 is CASSQVGQGWNTEAFF. CDR3 coding DNA: TGCGCCAGCAGCCAAGTAGGACAGGGGTGGAACACTGAAGCTTTCTTT.

This clone was recorded only once. V usage is TRBV19 and J usage is TRBJ1-6; D not resolved. V gave up 1 base and J gave up 8 bases, with 15 bases separating them. The CDR3 runs 16 residues. Germline CDR1 is LNHDA and CDR2 is SQIVND (reference sequence). The CDR3: CASSIGSAGFDSPLHF. CDR3 nucleotide sequence: TGTGCCAGTAGTATAGGATCGGCAGGTTTTGATTCACCCCTCCACTTT.

This clone was picked up one time. The V call is TRBV28, the J call TRBJ1-1; 7 bases are a match to TRBD1. The junction had 8 bases not matched to a gene; V was cut back by 6 bases and J by 1 base. The CDR3 runs to 15 residues. Per germline, CDR1 MDHEN and CDR2 SYDVKM. The CDR3 spells CASRGTGDPNTEAFF. The CDR3 DNA reads as TGTGCCAGCAGGGGAACAGGGGACCCGAACACTGAAGCTTTCTTT.

The gene calls are TRBV7-3 and TRBJ2-6; perhaps TRBD2 as D (6 bases). Trimming removed 1 base at V and 2 bases at J, with 9 bases between. The germline gives CDR1 SGHTA, CDR2 FQGTGA. The length of the CDR3 is 16 residues. Here the CDR3 DNA reads TGTGCCAGCAGCTTAAGTGGAGGGGCTGGGGCCAACGTCCTGACTTTC. Its protein is CASSLSGGAGANVLTF.

The CDR3 nucleotides are TGTGCCAGCAGTCCACGGACAGGGAAGGACGAGCAGTACTTC. Translating it yields CASSPRTGKDEQYF. This chain joins TRBV2 and TRBJ2-7, with 8 bases aligning to TRBD1. Germline V gene data show CDR1 as SNHLY and CDR2 as FYNNEI. The CDR3 is 14 residues long. J lost 5 bases, V lost 5 bases, and 8 bases had no gene match.

A word on this clone: This sample includes further DNA sequences coding for the same CDR3. This rearrangement joins TRBV2 to TRBJ2-7; D remains ambiguous. V lost 5 bases and J 1 base, leaving 3 bases between the germline ends. This CDR3 is built from 11 residues. Germline V gives CDR1 SNHLY, CDR2 FYNNEI. CDR3 DNA sequence: TGTGCCAGCAGTCGATCCTACGAGCAGTACTTC. Translation: CASSRSYEQYF.

The rearrangement uses TRBV28 and TRBJ1-2; D call uncertain. The CDR3 contains 17 residues. In germline, CDR1 is MDHEN, CDR2 SYDVKM. The ends were cut back, 4 bases at V and 4 bases at J, with 22 bases in the middle. Here the CDR3 reads CASSSKVGPSEVYGYTF. The DNA for the CDR3 is TGTGCCAGCAGTTCCAAGGTGGGCCCGTCCGAAGTCTATGGCTACACCTTC.

The chain carries TRBV28 and TRBJ1-3, with D unresolved. CDR3 length equals 13 residues. V lost 7 bases and J lost 0, with 7 bases in between. The germline CDR1 and CDR2 sequences are MDHEN and SYDVKM. The CDR3 coding sequence is TGTGCCAGCACCCTGGGCTCTGGAAACACCATATATTTT. Translating it yields CASTLGSGNTIYF. Drawing the rest from reference TRBV28 and TRBJ1-3, the complete variable domain is DVKVTQSSRYLVKRTGEKVFLECVQDMDHENMFWYRQDPGLGLRLIYFSYDVKMKEKGDIPEGYSVSREKKERFSLILESASTNQTSMYLCASTLGSGNTIYFGEGSWLTVV.

This clone has only one observation. The V and J genes are TRBV6-5 and TRBJ2-3; D is ambiguous. V was trimmed by 6 bases and J by 1 base, leaving 2 bases between them. The CDR3 length is 11 residues. CDR1 and CDR2 from the germline V gene are MNHEY and SVGAGI. The CDR3 bases are TGTGCCAGCAGGGGCACAGATACGCAGTATTTT. Translating it yields CASRGTDTQYF.

The gene calls are TRBV9 and TRBJ2-3, with a tentative D call TRBD1 (5 bases). V lost 7 bases to trimming and J lost 1 base, with 13 bases between them. The CDR3 covers 14 residues. From germline, CDR1 is SGDLS and CDR2 YYNGEE. The CDR3 DNA is TGTGCCAGCGGGGCCCTAGGGGGCACAGATACGCAGTATTTT. Translation: CASGALGGTDTQYF.

Note on this clone: The junction and the germline gene differ at one end; a read error may be behind it. V usage is TRBV19 and J usage is TRBJ1-1, with D perhaps TRBD1 (6 bases). The CDR3 totals 13 residues. Germline V CDR1 and CDR2: LNHDA, SQIVND (reference sequence). The CDR3 nucleotides read TGTGCCAGTAGTATACAGGGGCCCGAACAACGGGTCTTT. It yields the protein CASSIQGPEQRVF. The full variable domain, with the rest looked up from reference TRBV19 and TRBJ1-1, is DGGITQSPKYLFRKEGQNVTLSCEQNLNHDAMYWYRQDPGQGLRLIYYSQIVNDFQKGDIAEGYSVSREKKESFPLTVTSAQKNPTAFYLCASSIQGPEQRVFGQGTRLTVV.

The rearrangement links TRBV6-5 to TRBJ2-5; 10 bases fit TRBD1. Looked up from germline, CDR1 is MNHEY and CDR2 is SVGAGI. V shed 6 bases, J shed 5 bases, and the junction held 3 bases outside the gene matches. The CDR3 loop spans 13 amino acids. Written as DNA, the CDR3 is TGTGCCAGCAGCGACAGGGGGCAGGAGACCCAGTACTTC. Translating it yields CASSDRGQETQYF.

The chain uses TRBV14 and TRBJ1-4; D is unresolved. This CDR3 region has 14 residues. Per the germline V gene, CDR1 is SGHDN and CDR2 is FVKESK. Deletions cut 3 bases from V and 8 bases from J, with 13 bases between. The CDR3 reads CASSHSGVREKLFF. CDR3 coding DNA: TGTGCCAGCAGCCATTCCGGAGTCCGGGAAAAACTGTTTTTT. Filled out from reference TRBV14 and TRBJ1-4, the complete variable domain reads EAGVTQFPSHSVIEKGQTVTLRCDPISGHDNLYWYRRVMGKEIKFLLHFVKESKQDESGMPNNRFLAERTGGTYSTLKVQPAELEDSGVYFCASSHSGVREKLFFGSGTQLSVL.